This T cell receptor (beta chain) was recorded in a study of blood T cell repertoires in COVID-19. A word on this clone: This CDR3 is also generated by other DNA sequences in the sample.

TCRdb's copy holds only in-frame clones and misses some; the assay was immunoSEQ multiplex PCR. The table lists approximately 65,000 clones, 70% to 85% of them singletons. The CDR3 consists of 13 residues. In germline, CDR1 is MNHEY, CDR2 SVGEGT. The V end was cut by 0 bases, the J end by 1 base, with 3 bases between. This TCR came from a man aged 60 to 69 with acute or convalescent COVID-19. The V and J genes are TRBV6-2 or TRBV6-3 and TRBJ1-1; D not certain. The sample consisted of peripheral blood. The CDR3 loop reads CASSYSANTEAFF. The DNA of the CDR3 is TGTGCCAGCAGTTACTCAGCGAACACTGAAGCTTTCTTT.